The 11 T cell receptor beta chains given below trace back to one sample, sequenced in a study of cytomegalovirus exposure and HLA in healthy donors. The PCR contained 60 Vbeta and 13 Jbeta primers. The protocol was immunoSEQ multiplex PCR, while the TCRdb copy is restricted to in-frame clones and leaves out a portion. The sample includes roughly 180,000 clones, about four fifths of them seen just once. Material: PBMCs. These receptor sequences come from a man aged 25 to 45 in good health and CMV-seropositive.

V is TRBV5-4 and J is TRBJ1-4, with 7 positions matching TRBD1. Losses at the gene ends were 7 bases for V and 4 bases for J; bases not matched to a gene: 7. This CDR3 comprises 14 residues. Germline V gene sequence: CDR1 SGHNT, CDR2 YYREEE (reference sequence). CDR3 DNA: TGTGCCAGCGGTCGACAGGGCCGTAATGAAAAACTGTTTTTT. It encodes CASGRQGRNEKLFF.

This chain uses TRBV11-3 with TRBJ2-1; 8 bases fit TRBD2. The germline V gene has CDR1 SGHNT and CDR2 YENEEA. This CDR3 has 15 residues. The V and J ends lost 5 bases and 8 bases, in that order; junction bases with no gene match: 11. DNA of the CDR3: TGTGCCAGCAGCACCGCGACTAGCGTTCTCGATGAGCAGTTCTTC. Encoded protein: CASSTATSVLDEQFF. Filled out from reference TRBV11-3 and TRBJ2-1, the complete variable domain reads EAGVVQSPRYKIIEKKQPVAFWCNPISGHNTLYWYLQNLGQGPELLIRYENEEAVDDSQLPKDRFSAERLKGVDSTLKIQPAELGDSAVYLCASSTATSVLDEQFFGPGTRLTVL.

This clone was found a few times. The CDR3 region has the DNA TGTGCCAGCAGCGTTGGACTAGCGGGAGCCCATGAGCAGTTCTTC. It yields the protein CASSVGLAGAHEQFF. This chain connects TRBV9 to TRBJ2-1; 13 nucleotides align to TRBD2. The CDR3 sequence is 15 residues long. Germline CDR1 and CDR2: SGDLS and YYNGEE. V lost 2 bases to trimming and J lost 8 bases; unmatched junction nucleotides: 4.

This chain links TRBV27 with TRBJ2-1; 11 nucleotides align to TRBD2. The CDR3 is 17 amino acids. CDR1 is MNHEY and CDR2 is SMNVEV in the germline V gene (reference sequence). V lost 6 bases and J lost 8; bases outside the gene matches: 15. The CDR3 coding sequence is TGTGCCAGCAGCATACGGACTAGCGGGTATAGGTTTGATGAGCAGTTCTTC. Its translation is CASSIRTSGYRFDEQFF.

The chain couples TRBV18 to TRBJ1-5; 7 bases map to TRBD1. CDR1 and CDR2 from the germline V gene are KGHSH and LQKENI. After removal of 1 base from V and 7 bases from J, the junction contained 4 bases not matched to a gene. This CDR3 contains 14 residues. The CDR3 here is CASSPRQGWQPQHF. For the CDR3, the DNA is TGTGCCAGCTCACCACGACAGGGATGGCAGCCCCAGCATTTT.

This clone was recorded a few times. The chain joins TRBV4-1 to TRBJ1-1; TRBD1 agrees at 8 bases. The J segment lost 0 bases and the V segment lost 2 bases, leaving 5 bases of the junction unmatched. This CDR3 has 16 residues. Per the germline V gene, CDR1 is MGHRA and CDR2 is YSYEKL. The CDR3 sequence is CASSQRTGTMNTEAFF. The DNA for the CDR3 is TGCGCCAGCAGCCAAAGGACAGGGACCATGAACACTGAAGCTTTCTTT.

This chain connects TRBV7-2 to TRBJ2-7, with TRBD1 as a possible D gene (6 bases). Between the trimmed V and J ends, which lost 5 bases and 3 bases, there was a span of 11 bases. Looked up from germline, CDR1 is SGHTA and CDR2 is FQGNSA. The CDR3 extends over 13 amino acids. This chain's CDR3 is CASSGTLDYEQYF. CDR3 sequence (DNA): TGTGCCAGCAGCGGGACACTGGACTACGAGCAGTACTTC.

V is TRBV6-5 and J is TRBJ2-7; a possible D gene is TRBD2 (6 bases). Germline CDR1 reads MNHEY; CDR2 reads SVGAGI. This CDR3 has 14 amino acids. V lost 5 bases and J lost 0, with 11 bases in between. The CDR3 protein is CASSPQTSSYEQYF. CDR3 bases: TGTGCCAGCAGTCCTCAGACTAGCTCCTACGAGCAGTACTTC.

The V gene is TRBV4-3, the J gene TRBJ2-5, with a weak D call TRBD1 (5 bases). CDR1 and CDR2 (germline): LGHNA, YSLEER. The CDR3 covers 15 residues. V was cut by 0 bases and J by 3 bases, with 11 bases left in between. The CDR3 here is CASSQDRALEETQYF. CDR3 nucleotides: TGCGCCAGCAGCCAAGACAGGGCTTTAGAAGAGACCCAGTACTTC.

The chain couples TRBV5-4 to TRBJ2-5, with TRBD2 identical over 8 bases. With the DNA end fitting TRBJ2-7 better, the J assignment may be wrong. The CDR3 consists of 14 residues. Germline CDR1 SGHNT, CDR2 YYREEE (reference sequence). The CDR3 DNA reads TGTGCCAGCAGCACGGACGGGGGGGCCTACGAGCAGTACTTC. Encoded protein: CASSTDGGAYEQYF.

This clone was detected once. The V and J genes are TRBV10-1 and TRBJ2-7; 11 bases are shared with TRBD2. The CDR3 has 15 residues. V dropped 6 bases and J dropped 2; count of bases not matched to a gene: 6. Germline V gene data show CDR1 as WNHNN and CDR2 as SYGVQD (reference sequence). The CDR3: CASRQGTSGPYEQYF. CDR3 nucleotide sequence: TGCGCCAGCAGACAAGGGACTAGCGGCCCCTACGAGCAGTACTTC.